This TCR beta chain was captured in a study of blood T cell repertoires in COVID-19. CDR1 SEHNR and CDR2 FQNEAQ come from the germline V gene (reference sequence). This CDR3 has 17 residues. V dropped 5 bases and J dropped 4 bases, with 21 bases sitting between them. Methods used by the authors: From reference gene primer amplification, estimates of nucleated cell counts were derived. Here immunoSEQ multiplex PCR was the method, and the copy in TCRdb shows in-frame clones only, minus some. The DNA gave D and trimming, while V, J and clone size come from that table. The sample includes around 150,000 clones, just under 90% of them seen just once. This clone was seen a few times. Recruited during active infection, patients (from Seattle) were subsequently followed longitudinally.

Sequenced input: peripheral blood. The gene calls are TRBV7-9 and TRBJ2-1; no reliable D call. This TCR was recovered from a woman between 65 and 79 years old with COVID-19, enrolled during active disease. CDR3 residues: CASSRMVSWAGYNEQFF. CDR3 in DNA: TGTGCCAGCAGCCGGATGGTCAGCTGGGCTGGATACAATGAGCAGTTCTTC.